This is a list of T cell receptor beta chains from one sample in a study of Tregs in tolerant kidney transplant recipients. Only in-frame clones appear in the TCRdb table, and some are missing; sequencing was by immunoSEQ multiplex PCR. The table shows about 21,000 clones, with over 70% occurring only once. The sequencing here drew on CD8+ T cells from blood (PBMCs), taken 6 months after the transplant. All receptors come from a human patient who received a combined kidney and bone marrow transplant. Some T cells may originate from the graft donor. CDR3s include the opening cysteine and the closing phenylalanine or tryptophan. D genes are given only for firm matches. A row's size may be missing; if present it is once, few, many or a size class.

>TRBV7-9|NA|NA|TRBJ1-1
TGTGCCAGCAGCTCCCTCACTGAAGCTTTCTTT
CASSSLTEAFF
>TRBV28|TRBD1|NA|TRBJ1-2
TGTGCCAGCAGTTACTCGATGACAGGGGAATACTATGGCTACACCTTC
CASSYSMTGEYYGYTF
>TRBV28|NA|NA|TRBJ2-2
TGTGCCAGCAGTCCCGGGACTCCCGGGGAGCTGTTTTTT
CASSPGTPGELFF
>TRBV9|TRBD1|NA|TRBJ1-1
TGTGCCAGCAGCGTCTCGACAGGGATGAACACTGAAGCTTTCTTT
CASSVSTGMNTEAFF
>TRBV1|NA|NA|TRBJ1-2
TGCACCAGCAGCCAAGATCTCGGACAGGGGAGTTATGGCTACACCTTC
CTSSQDLGQGSYGYTF
>TRBV5-4|TRBD2|NA|TRBJ2-7
TGTGCCAGCAGCTTGGAGATCGGGGGGGCTTCCTACGAGCAGTACTTC
CASSLEIGGASYEQYF
>TRBV19|NA|medium-sized|TRBJ2-7
TGTGCCAGTAAGGCTAGCGACAGCGAGCAGTACTTC
CASKASDSEQYF
>TRBV7-2|TRBD1|NA|TRBJ2-5
TGTGCCAGCAGCTTAGAGGACAGGGGGCCCGAGACCCAGTACTTC
CASSLEDRGPETQYF
>TRBV11-2|NA|NA|TRBJ1-2
TGTGCCAGCAGCTTAGGGGGGGGTGCTAACTATGGCTACACCTTC
CASSLGGGANYGYTF
>TRBV19|NA|medium-sized|TRBJ2-1
TGTGCCAGTAGAATATCGGGGGAGTTAAACAATGAGCAGTTCTTC
CASRISGELNNEQFF
>TRBV11-2|NA|NA|TRBJ1-5
TGTGCCAGCAGCTTATCGACAGGAAATCAGCCCCAGCATTTT
CASSLSTGNQPQHF
>TRBV2|TRBD2|NA|TRBJ2-5
TGTGCCAGCGTAAGAGGGGTCGGGACTAGCGGCACAGAGACCCAGTACTTC
CASVRGVGTSGTETQYF
>TRBV19|TRBD2|NA|TRBJ2-2
TGTGCCAGCCTTGCGGGAGGGTTTTCCGGGGAGCTGTTTTTT
CASLAGGFSGELFF
>TRBV28|TRBD2|once|TRBJ2-3
TGTGCCAGCAGCCAGGGACTAGCGGGGGTGGTAGATACGCAGTATTTT
CASSQGLAGVVDTQYF
>TRBV28|NA|NA|TRBJ1-5
TGTGCCAGCAACGGCGGGGGACGACAGCCCCAGCATTTT
CASNGGGRQPQHF
>TRBV4-1|TRBD2|NA|TRBJ2-1
TGCGCCAGCAGCCCGGGACTAGCCTACAATGAGCAGTTCTTC
CASSPGLAYNEQFF
>TRBV19|NA|NA|TRBJ1-2
TGTGCCAGTAAAATCGACACATCCTATGGCTACACCTTC
CASKIDTSYGYTF
>TRBV4-2|TRBD2|NA|TRBJ2-7
TGTGCCAGCAGCCAACTCCCGGGACTAGCGGTTCCCTACGAGCAGTACTTC
CASSQLPGLAVPYEQYF
>TRBV12-5|NA|NA|TRBJ2-3
TGTGCTAGTGGTTTGGTCATGGGGGGTTCCACAGATACGCAGTATTTT
CASGLVMGGSTDTQYF
>TRBV4-1|NA|NA|TRBJ1-5
TGCGCCAGCAGCCAAGAGCCGGGGGGGCAGCCCCAGCATTTT
CASSQEPGGQPQHF
>TRBV7-9|TRBD2|once|TRBJ2-5
TGTGCCAGCAGCCCCTCCGGGACTAGCGGCAACCAAGAGACCCAGTACTTC
CASSPSGTSGNQETQYF
>TRBV4-1|TRBD2|NA|TRBJ2-1
TGCGCCAGCAGCCAAGCGCTGGGACTAGCGATAGGGAATGAGCAGTTCTTC
CASSQALGLAIGNEQFF
>TRBV4-3|NA|NA|TRBJ1-2
TGCGCCAGCAGCCAAGATGTCTCCGGACAGCAAAACTATGGCTACACCTTC
CASSQDVSGQQNYGYTF
>TRBV29-1|NA|once|TRBJ1-2
TGCAGCGTCGAGCAGGACATCTATGGCTACACCTTC
CSVEQDIYGYTF
>TRBV4-3|NA|NA|TRBJ1-4
TGCGCCAGCAGCCAAGACCAGTATAATGAAAAACTGTTTTTT
CASSQDQYNEKLFF
>TRBV9|TRBD1|NA|TRBJ2-3
TGTGCCAGCAGCGTCACCGGGACAGAACCGATTAGCACAGATACGCAGTATTTT
CASSVTGTEPISTDTQYF
>TRBV5-1|TRBD1|NA|TRBJ1-1
TGCGCCAGCAGCTCAAAGACAGGGGGGAACACTGAAGCTTTCTTT
CASSSKTGGNTEAFF
>TRBV11-1|NA|NA|TRBJ2-1
TGTGCCAGCAGCTTAATACCAGGTGACAATGAGCAGTTCTTC
CASSLIPGDNEQFF